The sequence of this T cell receptor (beta chain) was determined in a study of shared clonotypes between healthy human individuals. The authors ran unsorted PBMC replicate PCRs on 300 ng DNA, tens of thousands of T cell genomes. TCRdb keeps only in-frame clones here, not all; method: immunoSEQ multiplex PCR. In the table there are roughly 500,000 clones, around 80% of which are singletons. Germline V gene sequence: CDR1 SGHRS, CDR2 YFSETQ. The CDR3 covers 15 residues. After removal of 3 bases from V and 3 bases from J, the junction contained 7 bases not matched to a gene. Sequencing was performed on PBMCs. The TCR sequence derives from a middle-aged woman in good health. Some clones in this sample may be carry-over from other donors' samples. This rearrangement joins TRBV5-1 to TRBJ2-7; 9 nucleotides line up with TRBD2. CDR3 nucleotides: TGCGCCAGCAGCTCTGTGCTAGCGGGGATCTACGAGCAGTACTTC. Its translation: CASSSVLAGIYEQYF.